The subject of this entry is one T cell receptor beta chain. Its antigen is still unknown. CDR1 is MNHNS, CDR2 SASEGT, per germline. Trimming took 4 bases from V and 3 from J, leaving 14 bases between them. The CDR3 is made up of 15 amino acids. The data derive from a study of cytomegalovirus exposure and HLA in healthy donors. Study-wide points: Most subjects' HLA-A and HLA-B alleles were reportedly predicted from TCR beta sequences. Some V segments, including TRBV6-2 and TRBV6-3, were excluded as indistinguishable. Some highly shared sequence variants likely arose as a pipeline artifact.

Use of 60 Vbeta and 13 Jbeta primers characterized the PCR. TCRdb keeps only in-frame clones here, not all; method: immunoSEQ multiplex PCR. The table has 150,000 to 200,000 clones, about four fifths seen once; the top ten hold around 1.4%. The receptor comes from a woman in her 50s in good health and CMV-seronegative. Sequencing was done on a sample of PBMCs. The chain uses TRBV6-1 and TRBJ2-3; no reliable D call. CDR3 sequence (DNA): TGTGCCAGCAGTGCCTACCAACCCGTGACAGATACGCAGTATTTT. Its translation is CASSAYQPVTDTQYF.